Following are 27 T cell receptor beta chains from one sample sequenced in a study of shared clonotypes between healthy human individuals. TCRdb's table, derived via immunoSEQ multiplex PCR, lists solely in-frame clones and lacks some. The sample holds approximately 980,000 clones, over 60% seen once. Sequencing used memory CD4+ T cells sorted from blood. Subset in this sample: CD45RA-negative fraction. The receptors were gathered from a young man in good health.

The chain links TRBV19 to TRBJ2-2, with 14 bases fitting TRBD2. V dropped 4 bases and J dropped 7; count of bases not matched to a gene: 5. There are 16 residues in the CDR3. Germline V lookup: CDR1 LNHDA, CDR2 SQIVND (reference sequence). This chain's CDR3 is CASSTRTSGRFGELFF. The DNA of the CDR3 is TGTGCCAGTAGTACGCGGACTAGCGGGAGGTTCGGGGAGCTGTTTTTT. The variable domain in full, with the rest retrieved from reference TRBV19 and TRBJ2-2, is DGGITQSPKYLFRKEGQNVTLSCEQNLNHDAMYWYRQDPGQGLRLIYYSQIVNDFQKGDIAEGYSVSREKKESFPLTVTSAQKNPTAFYLCASSTRTSGRFGELFFGEGSRLTVL.

This clone was seen many times. The V call is TRBV28, the J call TRBJ2-7; 8 nucleotides line up with TRBD2. This CDR3 region has 13 residues. V gave up 5 bases and J gave up 4 bases; unmatched junction bases: 4. CDR1 and CDR2 (germline): MDHEN, SYDVKM. CDR3 coding DNA: TGTGCCAGCAGTCGGGGGGGCTTTTACGAGCAGTACTTC. Translated: CASSRGGFYEQYF.

This clone was observed many times. The same CDR3 also results from other DNA sequences found in this sample. J is TRBJ1-1 and V is TRBV14; the D gene is possibly TRBD1 (5 bases). The CDR3 runs to 14 residues. The germline V and J ends were trimmed by 4 bases and 2 bases, with 11 bases remaining between them. Per germline, CDR1 SGHDN and CDR2 FVKESK. The DNA for the CDR3 is TGTGCCAGCAGCCGCGGACAATATAACACTGAAGCTTTCTTT. Translating it yields CASSRGQYNTEAFF.

The chain combines TRBV30 with TRBJ2-2; a possible D gene is TRBD1 (6 bases). Trimming removed 2 bases at V and 1 base at J, with 11 bases between. The germline CDR1 and CDR2 sequences are GTSNPN and SVGIG (reference sequence). The CDR3 sequence is 15 residues long. CDR3 sequence reads: CAWSPGQMNTGELFF. The CDR3 nucleotides are TGTGCCTGGAGTCCCGGACAGATGAACACCGGGGAGCTGTTTTTT.

This chain links TRBV7-9 with TRBJ2-5, with TRBD1 matching 9 bases. The CDR3 is 16 amino acids. Germline lookup yields CDR1 SEHNR and CDR2 FQNEAQ (reference sequence). V lost 5 bases, J lost 5 bases, and 12 bases stayed unmatched. In DNA, the CDR3 is TGTGCCAGCAGCCCCCCACGAAACAGGGGGCGCGAGACCCAGTACTTC. This codes for CASSPPRNRGRETQYF.

The chain links TRBV4-3 to TRBJ1-2, with D possibly TRBD1 on 5 matching bases. The CDR3 is 14 residues long. CDR1 and CDR2 (germline): LGHNA, YSLEER. The germline V and J ends were trimmed by 0 bases and 4 bases, with 9 bases remaining between them. The CDR3 DNA follows: TGCGCCAGCAGCCAAGATATAGGGGCCTATGGCTACACCTTC. This gives the protein CASSQDIGAYGYTF.

This clone showed up many times. The gene calls are TRBV5-4 and TRBJ2-3, with 7 bases fitting TRBD1. The germline V gene encodes CDR1 SGHNT and CDR2 YYREEE (reference sequence). V was pared by 2 bases and J by 3 bases, with 3 bases of the junction left unmatched. The CDR3 length is 14 residues. The chain's CDR3 is CASSLTGETDTQYF. CDR3 DNA sequence: TGTGCCAGCAGCTTAACAGGGGAAACAGATACGCAGTATTTT. The full variable domain, rest sourced from reference TRBV5-4 and TRBJ2-3, is ETGVTQSPTHLIKTRGQQVTLRCSSQSGHNTVSWYQQALGQGPQFIFQYYREEENGRGNFPPRFSGLQFPNYSSELNVNALELDDSALYLCASSLTGETDTQYFGPGTRLTVL.

V usage is TRBV9 and J usage is TRBJ2-2, with D uncertain. V was trimmed by 0 bases and J by 6 bases, leaving 6 bases between them. This CDR3 has 13 amino acids. CDR1 SGDLS and CDR2 YYNGEE come from the germline V gene. The CDR3, as DNA: TGTGCCAGCAGCGTAGATCGGGCCGGGGAGCTGTTTTTT. Protein sequence: CASSVDRAGELFF.

This chain links TRBV11-2 with TRBJ2-5, with D perhaps TRBD1 (6 bases). Germline CDR1 SGHAT, CDR2 FQNNGV. This CDR3 is 16 amino acids long. The V end lost 5 bases, the J end lost 3 bases, and 19 bases lay between the germline ends. CDR3 sequence (DNA): TGTGCCAGCAGCGCTAGGGACACCCGAGGGAAAGAGACCCAGTACTTC. Amino acid sequence: CASSARDTRGKETQYF.

This chain uses TRBV30 with TRBJ2-1; possibly TRBD1 for D (7 bases). Trimming left V 3 bases short and J 8 bases short, with 11 bases between. In germline, CDR1 is GTSNPN, CDR2 SVGIG (reference sequence). The CDR3 spans 12 residues. The CDR3 reads CAWSARGDEQFF. The DNA of the CDR3 is TGTGCCTGGAGCGCCAGGGGGGATGAGCAGTTCTTC.

This chain uses TRBV5-1 with TRBJ2-6; 9 positions match TRBD1. Germline CDR1 is SGHRS and CDR2 is YFSETQ. Unmatched junction bases numbered 5, after V lost 0 bases and J lost 4 bases. This CDR3 is 17 amino acids long. CDR3 bases: TGCGCCAGCAGCTTGGCCGGGACAGGGTACGGGGCCAACGTCCTGACTTTC. Translating gives CASSLAGTGYGANVLTF.

Turning to this clone: Other DNA sequences in the sample encode the same CDR3. The chain employs TRBV10-3 and TRBJ2-5; D gene ambiguous. The CDR3 length is 13 residues. V lost 6 bases, J lost 0 bases, and 8 bases lay in between. Germline loops: CDR1 ENHRY, CDR2 SYGVKD. CDR3 region: CAISDGYQETQYF. The CDR3 DNA follows: TGTGCCATCAGCGACGGGTACCAAGAGACCCAGTACTTC.

The chain combines TRBV11-2 with TRBJ2-7; TRBD2 aligns across 14 bases. The CDR3 has 16 amino acids. In germline, CDR1 is SGHAT, CDR2 FQNNGV. Unmatched junction bases numbered 8, after V lost 5 bases and J lost 5 bases. CDR3 DNA: TGTGCCAGCAGCCGTTCGCGACTAGCGGGAGGGGACGAGCAGTACTTC. This encodes CASSRSRLAGGDEQYF.

This clone was detected ten times or more. The J gene is TRBJ2-5, the V gene TRBV28; D is perhaps TRBD1 or TRBD2 (6 bases each). The CDR3 length is 13 residues. The germline gives CDR1 MDHEN, CDR2 SYDVKM. Trimming removed 8 bases from V and 7 bases from J, with 17 bases in between. CDR3 region: CASRSGGRGTQYF. The CDR3 DNA reads TGTGCCAGCCGTTCTGGGGGGCGGGGGACCCAGTACTTC.

This clone was detected a few times. The genes are TRBV12-1 and TRBJ1-2; the table's D call TRBD1 went unverified against the DNA. TRBV12-1 is a known pseudogene. The CDR3 sequence is 14 residues long. CDR3 sequence: CASSFRGRSYGYTF. CDR3 DNA sequence: TGTGCCAGCAGCTTCAGGGGGCGGTCCTATGGCTACACCTTC.

The chain joins TRBV15 to TRBJ2-3; 7 bases align to TRBD2. V gave up 1 base and J gave up 4 bases; unmatched junction bases: 5. Germline V gene data show CDR1 as LNHNV and CDR2 as YYDKDF (reference sequence). The CDR3 loop spans 15 amino acids. CDR3 DNA sequence: TGTGCCACCAGCAGAGGGGGAAGCGGGGCAGATACGCAGTATTTT. Its protein is CATSRGGSGADTQYF.

The V and J genes are TRBV9 and TRBJ1-2; the D gene is possibly TRBD1 (5 bases). V lost 3 bases to trimming and J lost 4 bases, with 22 bases between them. This CDR3 spans 17 amino acids. Germline V gene data show CDR1 as SGDLS and CDR2 as YYNGEE. The CDR3 DNA reads TGTGCCAGCAGCGCCAGAAGTGGGGGTGCGCGGAGCTATGGCTACACCTTC. It translates to CASSARSGGARSYGYTF. Together with reference TRBV9 and TRBJ1-2, the CDR3 gives the full variable domain: DSGVTQTPKHLITATGQRVTLRCSPRSGDLSVYWYQQSLDQGLQFLIQYYNGEERAKGNILERFSAQQFPDLHSELNLSSLELGDSALYFCASSARSGGARSYGYTFGSGTRLTVV.

The chain has TRBV6-6 and TRBJ2-7; D is unclear. CDR1 is MNHNY and CDR2 is SVGAGI in the germline V gene (reference sequence). V was clipped by 6 bases and J by 4 bases, with 19 bases between them. The CDR3 sequence is 15 residues long. CDR3 DNA sequence: TGTGCCAGCAGCGACCACCGGTCAGCTCAGTACGAGCAGTACTTC. Amino acid sequence: CASSDHRSAQYEQYF.

The V and J genes are TRBV6-5 and TRBJ1-6, with D perhaps matching TRBD1 (5 bases). The CDR3 runs to 15 residues. Germline V CDR1 and CDR2: MNHEY, SVGAGI. V dropped 10 bases and J dropped 8 bases, with 21 bases sitting between them. This chain's CDR3 is CATRSSGRKDSPLHF. CDR3 sequence (DNA): TGTGCCACCCGCTCATCGGGACGCAAGGATTCACCCCTCCACTTT.

There are a few counts of this clone. The CDR3 DNA reads as TGTGCCAGTAGTCCTCCGGGGGTTAGCAATCAGCCCCAGCATTTT. This translates into CASSPPGVSNQPQHF. The rearrangement links TRBV19 to TRBJ1-5; D perhaps matches TRBD1 (5 bases). The germline CDR1 and CDR2 sequences are LNHDA and SQIVND (reference sequence). Trimming took off 5 bases at V and 0 bases at J, with 11 bases between the two ends. The CDR3 length is 15 residues.

The chain uses TRBV5-1 and TRBJ1-1; D ambiguous. This CDR3 has 16 amino acids. V was shortened by 4 bases and J by 2 bases, with 18 bases between the two germline ends. Germline V gives CDR1 SGHRS, CDR2 YFSETQ. The CDR3 loop reads CASSRTGSDFNTEAFF. The CDR3 DNA is TGCGCCAGCAGCCGAACGGGTTCTGATTTCAACACTGAAGCTTTCTTT.

This rearrangement joins TRBV6-6 to TRBJ2-1; 7 bases line up with TRBD1. The CDR3 spans 14 residues. Germline V gene sequence: CDR1 MNHNY, CDR2 SVGAGI (reference sequence). J gave up 6 bases and V 6 bases, and 8 bases lay outside the gene matches. CDR3 region: CASSLTGTVNEQFF. In DNA, the CDR3 is TGTGCCAGCAGCTTAACCGGGACAGTCAATGAGCAGTTCTTC.

The chain combines TRBV7-2 with TRBJ2-1; D may correspond to TRBD1 or TRBD2 (5 bases each). Germline lookup yields CDR1 SGHTA and CDR2 FQGNSA. The CDR3 loop spans 15 amino acids. Trimming took 5 bases from V and 7 from J, leaving 18 bases between them. The CDR3 is CASSPQEGPRNEQFF. The CDR3 DNA sequence: TGTGCCAGCAGCCCCCAAGAGGGGCCCAGGAATGAGCAGTTCTTC.

This clone was observed a few times. The chain recombines TRBV7-9 with TRBJ1-4; TRBD1 matches at 7 bases. The V gene end was trimmed by 5 bases and the J gene end by 8 bases; junction bases not matched to a gene: 8. Germline-derived CDR1 and CDR2 are SEHNR and FQNEAQ (reference sequence). The CDR3 is 14 amino acids. The CDR3 protein is CASSKMSGGEKLFF. In DNA, the CDR3 is TGTGCCAGCAGCAAGATGTCAGGGGGAGAAAAACTGTTTTTT.

Concerning this clone itself: In the same sample, other DNA sequences code for this CDR3. This chain connects TRBV19 to TRBJ2-3; possible D gene TRBD1, 5 bases. The germline V gene has CDR1 LNHDA and CDR2 SQIVND (reference sequence). Trimming took off 6 bases at V and 6 bases at J, with 7 bases between the two ends. The CDR3 is 11 amino acids. DNA for the CDR3: TGTGCCAGTAGGTCAGGGGATACGCAGTATTTT. Protein: CASRSGDTQYF.

This clone was observed at least ten times. The sample holds other DNA sequences that translate to the same CDR3. This chain links TRBV30 with TRBJ1-2; 9 bases align to TRBD1. Trimming cost V 1 base and J 6 bases; bases outside gene matches: 0. In germline, CDR1 is GTSNPN, CDR2 SVGIG (reference sequence). The length of the CDR3 is 12 residues. In DNA, the CDR3 is TGTGCCTGGAGTGGGGACAGGGATGGCTACACCTTC. Translated: CAWSGDRDGYTF.

The sample holds many counts of this clone. This sequence joins TRBV9 and TRBJ1-1; 8 nucleotides align to TRBD1. Per the germline V gene, CDR1 is SGDLS and CDR2 is YYNGEE. This CDR3 contains 13 residues. J was trimmed by 4 bases and V by 3 bases; bases with no gene match: 2. CDR3 in DNA: TGTGCCAGCAGCGCAGGGGGCGGCACTGAAGCTTTCTTT. Encoded protein: CASSAGGGTEAFF.